The entry that follows covers one T cell receptor (beta chain) sequence. The antigen is unknown. Template switching added UMIs carrying a 6-nucleotide sample barcode. TCRdb re-called the 5' RACE reads, yielding one record per CDR3 amino acid sequence without DNA. Its table lists approximately 120,000 distinct CDR3 sequences. These data belong to a study of monozygotic twins with inflammatory bowel disease. Study outcomes and limitations: Using the inverse Simpson index, IBD patients had lower TCRbeta diversity than healthy co-twins.

This clonotype originated in a human donor with ulcerative colitis or Crohn's disease, or a healthy co-twin of an affected twin (not recorded which). The sequencing sample was made of blood.

The CDR3 spells CASSRGQGDTGELFF. The chain has TRBV11-2 and TRBJ2-2; the D call of TRBD1 rests on TCRdb alone, since no DNA is present to check it. Germline CDR1 SGHAT, CDR2 FQNNGV. The CDR3 length is 15 residues. Full variable domain (outside the CDR3, taken from reference TRBV11-2 and TRBJ2-2): EAGVAQSPRYKIIEKRQSVAFWCNPISGHATLYWYQQILGQGPKLLIQFQNNGVVDDSQLPKDRFSAERLKGVDSTLKIQPAKLEDSAVYLCASSRGQGDTGELFFGEGSRLTVL.